Here is one T cell receptor beta chain with its context. This clonotype is categorized as medium-sized (0.01 to 0.1%). Its antigen is currently not known. No qualities accompany the bases; no much larger clone lies one base away. CDR3 length: 17 amino acids, cysteine to phenylalanine. The read is trimmed to its CDR3 DNA, 51 bases read in frame from base 1. V ends up 5 bases short and J 8 bases short, with an unmatched junction base count of 12. The germline V gene specifies MDHEN as CDR1 and SYDVKM as CDR2. Reading the label with the study, this specimen's time point is: sample taken at primary tumor resection. Samples were obtained from about 69 patients with early-stage, untreated non-small cell lung cancer from the lung TRACERx cohort. For TCR sequencing, whole RNA was extracted from tumor and nontumor lung tissue, or from cryopreserved PBMC samples, and no cell sorting was done. A patient was chosen for TCR sequencing only when enough RNA was available from at least two tumor regions.

The data originate from a study of spatial heterogeneity in lung cancer (dated by TCRdb to between 2019 and 2020). Regarding the research as a whole: More beta-chain than alpha-chain transcripts were consistently detected, likely reflecting higher beta-chain transcript abundance. In the raw uncorrected reads, each unique combination of TCR and UMI appeared more than ten times on average. In non-small cell lung cancer, the study quantitatively compared TCR alpha and beta repertoires across several tumor regions, matched nontumor lung, and blood. TCR repertoire features were related to nonsynonymous mutation counts determined by whole-exome sequencing of tumor tissue. At surgery, about 210 tumor regions, around 64 matched nontumor lung samples and more than 55 PBMC samples were TCR-sequenced for both alpha and beta chains.

The library was built by means of 5' RACE. Sequencing was performed on a NextSeq 500. The TCR library protocol attached a unique molecular identifier to each TCR cDNA molecule to allow correction of PCR and sequencing errors. Under the source paper's analysis protocol: TCR identification, UMI-based error correction and CDR3 extraction were all carried out with Decombinator tools. TCRs above a frequency of 2 per 1,000, corresponding to the top 1% of the tumor frequency distribution, were defined as expanded. Renyi diversity was calculated using the R vegan package after each repertoire was subsampled 100 times to 5,000 TCRs. CDR3 similarity networks were constructed using string-kernel similarity of amino acid triplets, with links drawn between CDR3s whose pairwise similarity was above 0.82. TCRdb handled the public reads itself, with Q25 trimming in fastp and clone calling in MiXCR, and kept productive beta chains. Here each entry gathers all rows of one CDR3 protein and keeps the most common genes and DNA. TCRdb, rather than the study authors, made the V and J calls. This sample has under 25,000 distinct CDR3 sequences in its table, and roughly 7% of those were observed once. The ten largest make up more than 13% of the sample.

Here is what the overall study found, with its caveats: Ubiquitous expanded tumor TCRs were found in blood more often at tumor resection than at routine follow-up. Confirming at a functional level the hypothesis that regional TCRs recognize regional mutations was considered to require additional single-cell paired TCR alpha and beta sequencing.

The receptor's source is a male donor with early-stage non-small cell lung cancer. Source: PBMCs, taken at surgery. Recombination connected TRBV28 to TRBJ2-1, with 13 bases aligning to TRBD2. CDR3 loop: CASSETSGRVSVDEQFF. The nucleotides are TGTGCCAGCAGTGAAACTAGCGGGAGGGTGTCTGTCGATGAGCAGTTCTTC.